Described below is a single T cell receptor (beta chain) sequence and its context. Sequencing used immunoSEQ multiplex PCR; TCRdb keeps in-frame clones, though not all of them. This table holds 200,000 to 250,000 clones, 86% found once. The length of the CDR3 is 12 residues. Germline values: CDR1 MNHEY, CDR2 SVGAGI. V lost 4 bases, J lost 10 bases, and 8 bases lay in between. This record comes from a study of blood T cell repertoires in COVID-19. The source of this sequence is a man aged 40-49 years who had recovered from COVID-19. Source material: PBMCs or T cells enriched from blood (not recorded which). This chain links TRBV6-5 with TRBJ1-6; D might be TRBD1 (5 bases). CDR3 protein: CASSFQGSPLHF. The CDR3 bases are TGTGCCAGCAGTTTTCAGGGATCACCCCTCCACTTT.